A single sample gave rise to the 17 T cell receptor beta chains below, sequenced in a study of vaccination effects on CD4 cells after COVID-19. Their target antigens are unknown. TCRdb's copy holds only in-frame clones and misses some; the assay was immunoSEQ multiplex PCR. The data contain tens of thousands of clones, 60% to 80% of them singletons. Antigen-specific CD4+ T cells were first expanded with viral peptide pools by the ViraFEST assay and only then sequenced. It was after approximately 11 days of culture that CD4+ T cells were isolated. Vaccinated participants had no history of SARS-CoV-2 infection and tested negative for nucleocapsid antibodies. The sample consisted of CD4+ T cells from PBMCs cultured with HCoV-NL63 spike peptides, taken before COVID-19 vaccination. The receptors originated from a human donor who received a COVID-19 vaccine.

This chain connects TRBV10-2 to TRBJ1-5; no definite D call. CDR1 WSHSY and CDR2 SAAADI come from the germline V gene. This CDR3 spans 15 amino acids. Trimming stripped 2 bases from V and 2 bases from J, with 10 bases between. CDR3 DNA sequence: TGCGCCAGCAGTGAGGGGTGGTTAGGCAATCAGCCCCAGCATTTT. This codes for CASSEGWLGNQPQHF.

CDR3 nucleotide sequence: TGTGCCAGCAGTTTTAGAGCTGGGGCCAACGTCCTGACTTTC. Its protein is CASSFRAGANVLTF. The chain is built from TRBV28 and TRBJ2-6; D gene unclear. The germline V gene has CDR1 MDHEN and CDR2 SYDVKM. V gave up 3 bases and J gave up 2 bases, with 5 bases separating them. The CDR3 sequence is 14 residues long.

Of note for this clone: The sample holds other DNA sequences that translate to the same CDR3. The chain is built from TRBV7-3 and TRBJ2-1; 14 positions agree with TRBD2. V lost 3 bases and J lost 7; bases outside the gene matches: 2. The CDR3 has 15 amino acids. Germline CDR1 SGHTA, CDR2 FQGTGA. In DNA form, the CDR3 reads TGTGCCAGCAGCTTGACTAGCGGGGGGGCTAATGAGCAGTTCTTC. This gives the protein CASSLTSGGANEQFF.

The chain couples TRBV11-2 to TRBJ2-1, with 13 bases that match TRBD2. CDR1 SGHAT and CDR2 FQNNGV come from the germline V gene. This CDR3 is 16 amino acids long. The ends lost 9 bases at V and 4 bases at J; junction bases unmatched: 9. CDR3: CASGRTSGGTYNEQFF. Here the CDR3 DNA reads TGTGCCAGTGGTAGGACTAGCGGGGGTACGTACAATGAGCAGTTCTTC.

The gene calls are TRBV3-1 (or the pseudogene TRBV3-2) and TRBJ1-1; D unclear. Trimming stripped 0 bases from V and 7 bases from J, with 9 bases between. The germline gives CDR1 LGHDT, CDR2 YNNKEL (reference sequence). The CDR3 is 13 residues long. The CDR3 sequence: CASSQESYSEAFF. CDR3 DNA sequence: TGTGCCAGCAGCCAAGAATCTTACAGTGAAGCTTTCTTT.

V usage is TRBV2 and J usage is TRBJ1-6; a weak D match, TRBD1 (5 bases). This CDR3 is built from 19 residues. The V gene lost 6 bases and the J gene lost 0 bases, with 21 bases spanning the gap. The germline gives CDR1 SNHLY, CDR2 FYNNEI. CDR3 nucleotides: TGTGCCAGCAGGGTCTCGCCCGGGACTCCGAGCTCCTATAATTCACCCCTCCACTTT. Its protein product is CASRVSPGTPSSYNSPLHF.

This sequence joins TRBV27 and TRBJ2-1, with a tentative D call TRBD2 (6 bases). This CDR3 has 17 residues. The V and J ends lost 4 bases and 3 bases respectively, with 19 bases between them. Looked up from germline, CDR1 is MNHEY and CDR2 is SMNVEV (reference sequence). This chain's CDR3 is CASSSPHTSFLYNEQFF. The CDR3 bases are TGTGCCAGCAGTTCCCCACATACTAGCTTCCTCTACAATGAGCAGTTCTTC.

Here the CDR3 reads CASSFTEYTEAFF. The DNA for the CDR3 is TGTGCCAGCAGTTTCACGGAATACACTGAAGCTTTCTTT. This sequence joins TRBV28 and TRBJ1-1; D remains unclear. Trimming took 3 bases from V and 3 from J, leaving 8 bases between them. Germline CDR1 MDHEN, CDR2 SYDVKM. The CDR3 sequence is 13 residues long. Looking up the rest from reference TRBV28 and TRBJ1-1 gives the full variable domain: DVKVTQSSRYLVKRTGEKVFLECVQDMDHENMFWYRQDPGLGLRLIYFSYDVKMKEKGDIPEGYSVSREKKERFSLILESASTNQTSMYLCASSFTEYTEAFFGQGTRLTVV.

The V gene is TRBV5-1, the J gene TRBJ2-2; 7 nucleotides align to TRBD1. The J segment lost 4 bases and the V segment lost 4 bases, leaving 4 bases of the junction unmatched. The V gene's germline CDR1 is SGHRS and CDR2 YFSETQ. This CDR3 is 14 amino acids long. In DNA form, the CDR3 reads TGCGCCAGCAGCACCCGGACAGGCACCGGGGAGCTGTTTTTT. It specifies CASSTRTGTGELFF.

The V gene is TRBV3-1 (or the pseudogene TRBV3-2), the J gene TRBJ1-2, with TRBD1 identical over 9 bases. V gave up 4 bases and J gave up 7 bases; unmatched junction bases: 7. The CDR3 contains 14 residues. Germline CDR1 LGHDT, CDR2 YNNKEL (reference sequence). CDR3 nucleotides: TGTGCCAGCAGCCTCCTGGACAGGGGAAGTGGCTACACCTTC. Protein product: CASSLLDRGSGYTF.

The chain employs TRBV15 and TRBJ1-3; 9 positions agree with TRBD1. Looked up from germline, CDR1 is LNHNV and CDR2 is YYDKDF (reference sequence). This CDR3 has 15 amino acids. V trimming: 3 bases; J trimming: 0 bases; junction bases outside the gene matches: 0. The CDR3 DNA sequence: TGTGCCACCAGCAGGGACAGGGGCTCTGGAAACACCATATATTTT. It yields the protein CATSRDRGSGNTIYF.

The V gene is TRBV5-8, the J gene TRBJ2-5; the D gene is possibly TRBD2 (6 bases). The V end lost 5 bases, the J end lost 4 bases, and 15 bases lay between the germline ends. Germline V CDR1 and CDR2: SGHTS, YDEGEE. The CDR3 is 14 residues long. CDR3 sequence (DNA): TGTGCCAGCAGGGTATGGAGCGGGTCAGAGACCCAGTACTTC. It is translated as CASRVWSGSETQYF.

This clone was seen more than once but under ten times. V usage is TRBV5-1 and J usage is TRBJ1-2; TRBD1 agrees at 8 bases. The germline V gene encodes CDR1 SGHRS and CDR2 YFSETQ. The CDR3 length is 15 residues. Germline trimming cut 4 bases from V and 8 bases from J; bases unmatched to any gene: 13. CDR3 sequence reads: CASSQQQGVAGGYTF. CDR3 bases: TGCGCCAGCAGCCAGCAACAGGGGGTGGCGGGCGGCTACACCTTC.

The chain is built from TRBV18 and TRBJ1-2, with no clear D. The germline V gene has CDR1 KGHSH and CDR2 LQKENI. V lost 5 bases and J lost 5, with 9 bases in between. The CDR3 sequence is 12 residues long. CDR3 protein: CASSSTSYGYTF. CDR3 bases: TGTGCCAGCTCATCAACATCGTATGGCTACACCTTC.

The rearrangement uses TRBV18 and TRBJ1-2; 7 nucleotides agree with TRBD1. From germline, CDR1 is KGHSH and CDR2 LQKENI. The CDR3 spans 14 residues. V lost 3 bases and J lost 5; bases outside the gene matches: 6. The CDR3 DNA sequence: TGTGCCAGCTCACCGACCGGGACAGATTATGGCTACACCTTC. Encoded protein: CASSPTGTDYGYTF.

The chain couples TRBV10-3 to TRBJ2-1; weak D call: TRBD2 (7 bases). This CDR3 is built from 14 residues. V lost 6 bases and J 1 base, leaving 10 bases between the germline ends. Germline assignment: CDR1 ENHRY and CDR2 SYGVKD. CDR3 coding DNA: TGTGCCATCAGCGAGGGGGGGTCCTACAATGAGCAGTTCTTC. Translated, it gives CAISEGGSYNEQFF.

CDR3 nucleotides: TGTGCCAGCAGTTACAGGAGGGGAGGCGACACTGAAGCTTTCTTT. Its protein product is CASSYRRGGDTEAFF. The rearrangement links TRBV6-5 to TRBJ1-1, with D possibly TRBD1 on 5 matching bases. The CDR3 length is 15 residues. Germline V gene sequence: CDR1 MNHEY, CDR2 SVGAGI. The V end was cut by 2 bases, the J end by 3 bases, with 13 bases between.